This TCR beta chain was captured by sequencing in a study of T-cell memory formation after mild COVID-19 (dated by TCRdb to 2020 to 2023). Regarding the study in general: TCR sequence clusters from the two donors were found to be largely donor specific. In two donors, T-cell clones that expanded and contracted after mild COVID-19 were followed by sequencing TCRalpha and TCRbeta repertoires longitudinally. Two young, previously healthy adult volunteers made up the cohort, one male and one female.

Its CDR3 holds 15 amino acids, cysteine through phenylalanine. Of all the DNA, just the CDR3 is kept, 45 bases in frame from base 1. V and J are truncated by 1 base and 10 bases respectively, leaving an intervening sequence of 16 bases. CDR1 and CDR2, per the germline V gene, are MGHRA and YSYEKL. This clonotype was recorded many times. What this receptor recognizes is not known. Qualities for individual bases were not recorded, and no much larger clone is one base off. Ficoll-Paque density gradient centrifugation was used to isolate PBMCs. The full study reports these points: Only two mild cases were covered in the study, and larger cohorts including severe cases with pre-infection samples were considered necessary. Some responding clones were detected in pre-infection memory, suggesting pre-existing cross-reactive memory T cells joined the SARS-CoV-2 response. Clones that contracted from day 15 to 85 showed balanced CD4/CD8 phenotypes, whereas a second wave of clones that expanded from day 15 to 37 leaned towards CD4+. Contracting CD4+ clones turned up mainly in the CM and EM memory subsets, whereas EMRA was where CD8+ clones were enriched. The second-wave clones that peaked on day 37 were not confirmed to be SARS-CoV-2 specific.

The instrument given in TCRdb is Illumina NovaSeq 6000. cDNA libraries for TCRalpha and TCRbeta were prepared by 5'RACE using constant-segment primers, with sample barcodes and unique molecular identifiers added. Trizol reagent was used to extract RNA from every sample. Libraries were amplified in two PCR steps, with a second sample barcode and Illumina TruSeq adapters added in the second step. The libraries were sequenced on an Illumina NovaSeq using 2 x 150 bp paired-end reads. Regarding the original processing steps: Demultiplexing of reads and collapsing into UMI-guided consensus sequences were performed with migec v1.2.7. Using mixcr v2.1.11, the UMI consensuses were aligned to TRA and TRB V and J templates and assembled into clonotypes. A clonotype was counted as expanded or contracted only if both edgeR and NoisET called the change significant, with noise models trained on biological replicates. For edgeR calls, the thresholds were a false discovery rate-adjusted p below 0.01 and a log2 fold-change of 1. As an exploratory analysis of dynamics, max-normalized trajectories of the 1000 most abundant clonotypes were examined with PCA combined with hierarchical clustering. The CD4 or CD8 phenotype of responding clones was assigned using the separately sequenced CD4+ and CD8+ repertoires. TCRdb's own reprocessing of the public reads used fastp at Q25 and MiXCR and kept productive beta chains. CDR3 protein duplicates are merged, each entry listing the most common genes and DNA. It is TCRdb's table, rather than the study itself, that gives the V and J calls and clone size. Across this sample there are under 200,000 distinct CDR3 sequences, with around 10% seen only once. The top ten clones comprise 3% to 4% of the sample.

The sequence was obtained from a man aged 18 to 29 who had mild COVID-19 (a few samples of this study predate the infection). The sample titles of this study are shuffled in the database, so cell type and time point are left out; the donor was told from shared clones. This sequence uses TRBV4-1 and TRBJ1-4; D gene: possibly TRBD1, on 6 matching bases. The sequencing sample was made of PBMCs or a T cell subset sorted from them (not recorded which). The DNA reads TGCGCCAGCAGCCAAGGTGCAGGGGTTACGGGAAAACTGTTTTTT. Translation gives CASSQGAGVTGKLFF.